This TCR beta chain emerged from a study of early T cells in non-severe SARS-CoV-2 infection. Turning to the study itself: Alpha and beta chains were unpaired, from unsorted whole-blood bulk RNA. Whole-study results and caveats: Matching results from VDJdb favored anti-spike CD8 responses, leaving private and CD4 specificities undetected.

Researchers attached unique molecular identifiers to individual cDNA molecules. TCRdb passed the 5' RACE reads through MiXCR, listing each CDR3 protein once. Of 65,000 to 70,000 distinct CDR3 sequences listed, approximately 11% are singletons. V dropped 6 bases and J dropped 4 bases, with 17 bases sitting between them. The CDR3 extends over 15 amino acids. This clonotype was seen a handful of times. Antigen specificity is unknown. The sequenced sample consisted of whole blood. The TCR originated in an adult who was a healthcare worker with PCR-confirmed SARS-CoV-2 infection or an uninfected control (not recorded which). The V gene is TRBV12-3 or TRBV12-4, the J gene TRBJ2-3; the D gene is possibly TRBD1 (6 bases). The CDR3 DNA reads TGTGCCAGCAGACGGACAGATGGAAATCCAGATACGCAGTATTTT. Translating gives CASRRTDGNPDTQYF.